This T cell receptor (beta chain) was observed in a study of regulatory T cells in long-lasting Graves disease. Study-wide results and limits: Those with persistent disease had in common more public clonotypes (about 3,000) than new patients (about 970).

This clonotype was detected many times. The antigen is not known. Time point reported: newly diagnosed GD, antithyroid drugs for less than 3 months. The authors made the TCR library using RNA they extracted from PBMCs. The germline gives CDR1 SQVTM, CDR2 ANQGSEA. This CDR3 has 12 amino acids. With 5 bases removed from V and 4 bases from J, the gap between germline ends came to 12 bases. Construction of the TCR beta libraries employed iRepertoire HTBI primers in conjunction with Arm-PCR of CDR3 regions. TCRdb re-called the multiplex PCR reads through MiXCR, storing one row per CDR3 protein. In the table there are around 450,000 distinct CDR3 sequences, under 15% of which are singletons. The same data also contributed to another study, on T cells in Graves' hyperthyroidism and ophthalmopathy. From that study: The HTBI set primed first-round TCR CDR3 RT-PCR. Peripheral blood also featured most of the thyroid clonotypes expanded above 0.001. Median prediction lead before ophthalmopathy onset was 6 to 8 months with the model.

The receptor was isolated from a woman in her twenties or thirties with Graves disease. This chain connects TRBV29-1 to TRBJ2-7, with a tentative D call TRBD1 (5 bases). The source material was peripheral blood mononuclear cells (PBMCs), sampled at new diagnosis, from a patient treated with antithyroid drugs. The CDR3 here is CSVTGSTYEQYF. For the CDR3, the DNA is TGCAGCGTTACAGGATCTACTTACGAGCAGTACTTC.